The sequence of this TCR beta chain was determined in a study of T-cell reconstitution after alpha-beta-depleted transplantation in children. Unique molecular identifiers were used to barcode this TCRbeta library. TCRdb redid the calling of the PCR reads with MiXCR, one entry per CDR3 protein. The data contain 800,000 to 1,000,000 distinct CDR3 sequences, around 30% of them singletons. Comment on this clonotype: What it binds is unknown.

General study points: Expanded clones from the graft, numbering several hundred, reportedly supplied alpha-beta T cells about two months after transplant.

The clonotype comes from a boy under two years old who had a stem cell transplant for SCID, so the T cells may come from the graft donor. Sequenced here: PBMCs, mostly from graft donor cells, sampled 360 days after TCRalphabeta/CD19-depleted stem cell transplant.

As DNA, the CDR3 is TGCGCCAGCAGCTTGTCATGGGTAAGGTCCTACAATGAGCAGTTCTTC. Encoded protein: CASSLSWVRSYNEQFF. The chain uses TRBV5-1 and TRBJ2-1; D gene uncertain. The germline V gene has CDR1 SGHRS and CDR2 YFSETQ. Trimming took 1 base from V and 1 from J, leaving 12 bases between them. This CDR3 has 16 residues.